The 27 T cell receptor beta chains reported below all come from one sample, sequenced in a study of T cell responses to AZD1222 COVID-19 vaccine. Measured with immunoSEQ multiplex PCR; TCRdb has only the in-frame clones, and not every one. This table holds approximately 150,000 clones, around 91% found once. Here the sequenced sample was peripheral blood, taken 28 days after the second AZD1222 dose. The receptors stem from an adult who received the AZD1222 COVID-19 vaccine.

J is TRBJ1-2 and V is TRBV2; the D gene is possibly TRBD1 (6 bases). This CDR3 has 13 residues. V lost 5 bases to trimming and J lost 9 bases, with 16 bases between them. Germline V gene lookup returns CDR1 SNHLY and CDR2 FYNNEI. The CDR3 is CASSSDRLESYTF. For the CDR3, the DNA is TGTGCCAGCAGTTCCGACAGGCTGGAGAGCTACACCTTC.

This chain uses TRBV5-8 with TRBJ1-4, with TRBD1 matching 7 bases. Trimming cost V 0 bases and J 8 bases; bases outside gene matches: 7. The CDR3 is made up of 15 amino acids. CDR1 and CDR2 from the germline V gene are SGHTS and YDEGEE. This chain's CDR3 is CASSLGRGRYEKLFF. The CDR3 DNA reads as TGTGCCAGCAGCTTGGGGAGGGGGCGTTACGAAAAACTGTTTTTT.

About this clone: The sample contains more than one DNA sequence encoding this CDR3. This chain joins TRBV5-1 and TRBJ2-3, with 14 bases matching TRBD2. Germline lookup yields CDR1 SGHRS and CDR2 YFSETQ. The CDR3 covers 16 residues. The V and J ends lost 5 bases and 2 bases, in that order; junction bases with no gene match: 4. The CDR3 loop is CASSSTSGGATDTQYF. The CDR3 bases are TGCGCCAGCAGTTCGACTAGCGGGGGGGCCACAGATACGCAGTATTTT. Full variable domain (rest looked up from reference TRBV5-1 and TRBJ2-3): KAGVTQTPRYLIKTRGQQVTLSCSPISGHRSVSWYQQTPGQGLQFLFEYFSETQRNKGNFPGRFSGRQFSNSRSEMNVSTLELGDSALYLCASSSTSGGATDTQYFGPGTRLTVL.

This rearrangement joins TRBV6-1 to TRBJ1-2; D gene ambiguous. The V gene lost 2 bases and the J gene lost 2 bases, with 9 bases spanning the gap. This CDR3 has 14 amino acids. Per the germline V gene, CDR1 is MNHNS and CDR2 is SASEGT. This CDR3 reads CASSESTANYGYTF. The CDR3 DNA sequence: TGTGCCAGCAGTGAATCGACGGCCAACTATGGCTACACCTTC.

V usage is TRBV6-5 and J usage is TRBJ1-2; 8 bases are a match to TRBD1. V lost 6 bases and J lost 0; bases outside the gene matches: 3. The CDR3 length is 14 residues. Looked up from germline, CDR1 is MNHEY and CDR2 is SVGAGI. As DNA, the CDR3 is TGTGCCAGCAGGGAGACAGGGGCTAACTATGGCTACACCTTC. Protein product: CASRETGANYGYTF.

A word on this clone: Other DNA sequences in this specimen translate into the identical CDR3. The genes are TRBV7-9 and TRBJ2-3; D is perhaps TRBD1 (6 bases). The length of the CDR3 is 13 residues. Between the trimmed V and J ends, which lost 1 base and 4 bases, there was a span of 6 bases. The germline V gene encodes CDR1 SEHNR and CDR2 FQNEAQ (reference sequence). CDR3 in DNA: TGTGCCAGCAGCTTAGAGGGGGCAGATACGCAGTATTTT. It codes for CASSLEGADTQYF.

The rearrangement uses TRBV4-2 and TRBJ1-2; D gene uncertain. Trimming removed 6 bases at V and 4 bases at J, with 18 bases between. Germline CDR1 LGHNA, CDR2 YNFKEQ. The CDR3 has 15 amino acids. This CDR3 is CASRTETVNFYGYTF. The DNA of the CDR3 is TGTGCCAGCAGGACCGAAACAGTTAACTTCTATGGCTACACCTTC.

The chain uses TRBV1 and TRBJ2-1; TRBD2 was called by the table and not checked on the DNA. TRBV1 is tagged as a pseudogene. This CDR3 is 15 amino acids long. The CDR3 is CTSSQAAGGYNEQFF. CDR3 coding DNA: TGCACCAGCAGCCAAGCGGCGGGGGGGTACAATGAGCAGTTCTTC.

The genes are TRBV28 and TRBJ2-3; D could derive from TRBD1 or TRBD2 (5 bases each). This CDR3 region has 15 residues. Germline V gene lookup returns CDR1 MDHEN and CDR2 SYDVKM. Trimming shortened V by 2 bases and J by 5 bases, and 14 bases separated the two germline ends. The CDR3 DNA reads as TGTGCCAGCAGTTTAGGGGGTACACACGGAGATACGCAGTATTTT. This gives the protein CASSLGGTHGDTQYF.

In its sample, this clone was seen once. The chain links TRBV5-5 to TRBJ2-3; 15 bases line up with TRBD2. V lost 2 bases and J lost 2; bases outside the gene matches: 6. CDR1 is SGHKS and CDR2 is YYEKEE in the germline V gene (reference sequence). This CDR3 contains 18 residues. CDR3 sequence (DNA): TGTGCCAGCAGCTTTGGACTAGCGGGAGGGGCAAACACAGATACGCAGTATTTT. Its translation: CASSFGLAGGANTDTQYF.

The chain combines TRBV29-1 with TRBJ2-7, with D perhaps TRBD1 (5 bases). Germline V gives CDR1 SQVTM, CDR2 ANQGSEA. This CDR3 contains 12 residues. With 5 bases removed from V and 3 bases from J, the gap between germline ends came to 11 bases. CDR3 nucleotides: TGCAGCGTTCTGAAAGGGGACTACGAGCAGTACTTC. This encodes CSVLKGDYEQYF.

CDR3 protein: CASSPLGSLAEKLFF. The DNA for the CDR3 is TGTGCCAGCAGCCCCTTAGGATCCCTGGCCGAAAAACTGTTTTTT. The gene calls are TRBV7-9 and TRBJ1-4; no reliable D call. CDR1 and CDR2 (germline): SEHNR, FQNEAQ (reference sequence). The V and J ends lost 5 bases and 8 bases respectively, with 18 bases between them. The CDR3 is 15 amino acids.

This chain connects TRBV6-5 to TRBJ2-7; tentative D call: TRBD1 (5 bases). CDR3 length equals 11 residues. Germline V gene sequence: CDR1 MNHEY, CDR2 SVGAGI. V lost 6 bases to trimming and J lost 3 bases, with 6 bases between them. CDR3 nucleotide sequence: TGTGCCAGCAGAGGGGACTACGAGCAGTACTTC. Translating it yields CASRGDYEQYF.

This clone is a singleton in its sample. The V gene is TRBV4-3, the J gene TRBJ2-6; TRBD2 aligns across 10 bases. The junction had 11 bases not matched to a gene; V was cut back by 5 bases and J by 4 bases. The CDR3 extends over 18 amino acids. Germline-derived CDR1 and CDR2 are LGHNA and YSLEER. The CDR3 protein is CASSIIAGGPSGANVLTF. CDR3 DNA: TGCGCCAGCAGCATTATAGCGGGAGGACCCTCAGGGGCCAACGTCCTGACTTTC.

V is TRBV6-6 and J is TRBJ2-7, with D possibly matching TRBD2 (6 bases). This CDR3 has 14 amino acids. V shed 5 bases and J shed 2 bases, with 13 bases lying between them. Germline V gene sequence: CDR1 MNHNY, CDR2 SVGAGI (reference sequence). In DNA, the CDR3 is TGTGCCAGCAGTCACACCGGGGGTACCTACGAGCAGTACTTC. This encodes CASSHTGGTYEQYF.

The V gene is TRBV6-5, the J gene TRBJ2-7, with 10 bases aligning to TRBD2. CDR1 MNHEY and CDR2 SVGAGI come from the germline V gene. The V and J ends lost 3 bases and 4 bases, in that order; junction bases with no gene match: 3. CDR3 size: 14 residues. CDR3: CASSYSGGMYEQYF. The CDR3 coding sequence is TGTGCCAGCAGTTATAGCGGGGGGATGTACGAGCAGTACTTC.

The chain employs TRBV10-1 and TRBJ1-6; weak D call: TRBD1 (6 bases). The CDR3 extends over 16 amino acids. V was cut by 6 bases and J by 4 bases, with 16 bases left in between. Germline CDR1 and CDR2: WNHNN and SYGVQD (reference sequence). CDR3 loop: CASSPRDTAYNSPLHF. DNA for the CDR3: TGCGCCAGCAGCCCCCGGGACACCGCTTATAATTCACCCCTCCACTTT.

The chain has TRBV7-8 and TRBJ2-3; D is ambiguous. V dropped 0 bases and J dropped 2 bases, with 9 bases sitting between them. The CDR3 totals 15 residues. The V gene's germline CDR1 is SGHVS and CDR2 FQNEAQ. As DNA, the CDR3 is TGTGCCAGCAGCTTAGCGCATAGAGACACAGATACGCAGTATTTT. Protein sequence: CASSLAHRDTDTQYF. The variable domain in full, completed from reference TRBV7-8 and TRBJ2-3, reads GAGVSQSPRYKVAKRGQDVALRCDPISGHVSLFWYQQALGQGPEFLTYFQNEAQLDKSGLPSDRFFAERPEGSVSTLKIQRTQQEDSAVYLCASSLAHRDTDTQYFGPGTRLTVL.

The chain carries TRBV6-5 and TRBJ2-3; D is possibly TRBD1 (5 bases). V lost 7 bases, J lost 2 bases, and 13 bases lay in between. The germline CDR1 and CDR2 sequences are MNHEY and SVGAGI. The CDR3 contains 14 residues. The CDR3 here is CASTALGDTDTQYF. Here the CDR3 DNA reads TGTGCCAGCACCGCCTTAGGGGACACAGATACGCAGTATTTT.

The genes are TRBV7-9 and TRBJ1-4, with 10 bases aligning to TRBD1. CDR1 and CDR2 (germline): SEHNR, FQNEAQ (reference sequence). CDR3 length: 15 amino acids. J lost 2 bases, V lost 5 bases, and 2 bases had no gene match. The CDR3 is CASSQGQGTNEKLFF. Written as DNA, the CDR3 is TGTGCCAGCAGCCAGGGACAGGGGACTAATGAAAAACTGTTTTTT.

The rearrangement uses TRBV21-1 and TRBJ1-4; TRBD1, the table's D call, lacks a check against the DNA. TRBV21-1 is recorded as a pseudogene. The CDR3 runs 15 residues. CDR3 protein: CASSKVRGKGEKLFF. In nucleotides, the CDR3 is TGTGCCAGCAGCAAAGTTAGGGGAAAGGGTGAAAAACTGTTTTTT.

The rearrangement uses TRBV28 and TRBJ1-6; 7 bases line up with TRBD1. The V and J ends lost 4 bases and 0 bases, in that order; junction bases with no gene match: 0. Germline V gene sequence: CDR1 MDHEN, CDR2 SYDVKM. The CDR3 length is 15 residues. CDR3 loop: CASSWDSSYNSPLHF. CDR3 DNA sequence: TGTGCCAGCAGTTGGGACAGCTCCTATAATTCACCCCTCCACTTT.

The chain recombines TRBV5-1 with TRBJ1-2; D is undetermined. The CDR3 is 15 residues long. The germline V and J ends were trimmed by 4 bases and 0 bases, with 13 bases remaining between them. Looked up from germline, CDR1 is SGHRS and CDR2 is YFSETQ. In DNA, the CDR3 is TGCGCCAGCAGCCCCCGACCGACGCCTAACTATGGCTACACCTTC. Amino acids: CASSPRPTPNYGYTF. The full variable domain, with the rest looked up from reference TRBV5-1 and TRBJ1-2, is KAGVTQTPRYLIKTRGQQVTLSCSPISGHRSVSWYQQTPGQGLQFLFEYFSETQRNKGNFPGRFSGRQFSNSRSEMNVSTLELGDSALYLCASSPRPTPNYGYTFGSGTRLTVV.

The CDR3 protein is CASSFSSTGDSPTYEQYF. DNA for the CDR3: TGTGCCAGCAGTTTCTCAAGTACCGGGGACAGTCCTACCTACGAGCAGTACTTC. The chain recombines TRBV28 with TRBJ2-7; 7 bases agree with TRBD1. There are 18 residues in the CDR3. J gave up 2 bases and V 3 bases, and 16 bases lay outside the gene matches. In germline, CDR1 is MDHEN, CDR2 SYDVKM.

The chain joins TRBV4-3 to TRBJ2-1; 7 positions agree with TRBD2. The J segment lost 2 bases and the V segment lost 1 base, leaving 8 bases of the junction unmatched. The length of the CDR3 is 17 residues. Germline V CDR1 and CDR2: LGHNA, YSLEER. DNA for the CDR3: TGCGCCAGCAGCCAAGGTTCTAGCGGAGACACCTACAATGAGCAGTTCTTC. Amino acids: CASSQGSSGDTYNEQFF.

The chain employs TRBV28 and TRBJ2-1; 12 nucleotides line up with TRBD1. The CDR3 is 15 amino acids. CDR1 is MDHEN and CDR2 is SYDVKM in the germline V gene. The V gene end was trimmed by 5 bases and the J gene end by 7 bases; junction bases not matched to a gene: 6. This CDR3 is CASSQGQGAHNEQFF. CDR3 DNA: TGTGCCAGCAGTCAGGGACAGGGGGCGCATAATGAGCAGTTCTTC.

This rearrangement joins TRBV30 to TRBJ2-1; D unclear. CDR3 size: 13 residues. Germline V gene lookup returns CDR1 GTSNPN and CDR2 SVGIG (reference sequence). Trimming shortened V by 0 bases and J by 6 bases, and 9 bases separated the two germline ends. CDR3 region: CAWSVSPSNEQFF. Written as DNA, the CDR3 is TGTGCCTGGAGTGTATCCCCCAGCAATGAGCAGTTCTTC.